A selection of T cell receptor beta chains follows, all from one sample in a study of T cells in localized non-small cell lung cancer. Sequenced by immunoSEQ multiplex PCR; TCRdb stores in-frame clones only, minus some. The table includes fewer than 2,000 clones, around a fifth detected once. Sequenced here: normal lung tissue next to the tumor, sampled before any cancer treatment. The receptors come from a male donor older than 55 with stage III squamous cell lung carcinoma. Both conserved end residues are part of each CDR3. The order of the fields is CDR3 length, D gene, clone size, V gene, J gene, CDR3 DNA, CDR3 protein. A D gene is named only where the DNA matches it firmly. Rows give clone size only sometimes, using once, few, many, or a class for an expanded clone.

>13|NA|NA|TRBV19|TRBJ1-2
TGTGCCAGTTCCACCTCCCTTCAGGACCCCTACACCTTC
CASSTSLQDPYTF
>13|NA|few|TRBV6-8|TRBJ1-6
TGTGCCAGCAGTTACCCCGCCCATTCACCCCTCCACTTT
CASSYPAHSPLHF
>14|NA|large|TRBV9|TRBJ1-4
TGTGCCAGCAGCGGAGGACGTGAGGGTGAAAAACTGTTTTTT
CASSGGREGEKLFF
>17|TRBD1|few|TRBV11-3|TRBJ2-7
TGTGCCAGCAGTGTTAGCGTAGGTAGGGGACAGACCTACGAGCAGTACTTC
CASSVSVGRGQTYEQYF
>21|NA|NA|TRBV10-2|TRBJ2-7
TGCGCCAGCAGTGAGTCGTATTTGGGCGCGCCCCGGACAGTCATATCCTACGAGCAGTACTTC
CASSESYLGAPRTVISYEQYF
>12|TRBD1|NA|TRBV6-8|TRBJ2-3
TGTGCCAGCCGACAGGGTACAGATACGCAGTATTTT
CASRQGTDTQYF
>14|TRBD1|NA|TRBV11-3|TRBJ2-7
TGTGCCAGCAGCTTAGGACAGGGGGCGCGGGAGCAGTACTTC
CASSLGQGAREQYF
>15|TRBD2|NA|TRBV11-3|TRBJ2-5
TGTGCCAGCAGGCCCGGGACTAGAACGACAGAGACCCAGTACTTC
CASRPGTRTTETQYF
>14|NA|NA|TRBV18|TRBJ2-5
TGTGCCAGCTCACCCGCAGAAGGGTCGGAGACCCAGTACTTC
CASSPAEGSETQYF
>18|NA|few|TRBV11-3|TRBJ1-5
TGTGCCAGCAGTAATCCAGTACAATCCCTTGGGAAATGTCAGCCCCAGCATTTT
CASSNPVQSLGKCQPQHF
>17|NA|large|TRBV9|TRBJ1-3
TGTGCCAGCAGCCTCCCAGCAGGCGGTACCACTGGAAACACCATATATTTT
CASSLPAGGTTGNTIYF
>13|NA|NA|TRBV6-8|TRBJ1-2
TGTGCCAGCAACCCCGGGCCTAATTATGGCTACACCTTC
CASNPGPNYGYTF
>14|TRBD1|NA|TRBV11-3|TRBJ1-1
TGTGCCAGCACCTTGACAGGGGGCGAAGCTGAAGCTTTCTTT
CASTLTGGEAEAFF
>12|TRBD1|NA|TRBV18|TRBJ1-2
TGTGCCAGCTCAAGACAGGGAGGAGGCTACACCTTC
CASSRQGGGYTF
>14|NA|NA|TRBV11-3|TRBJ2-3
TGTGCCAGCAGCTTAGGGACCGACACGGGAACGCAGTATTTT
CASSLGTDTGTQYF
>14|NA|NA|TRBV29-1|TRBJ2-2
TGCAGCGTATCCGGGCCTCAGTACACCGGGGAGCTGTTTTTT
CSVSGPQYTGELFF
>15|NA|medium-sized|TRBV6-8|TRBJ2-5
TGTGCCACCTCGGAGAGGAGAGTAACCCAAGAGACCCAGTACTTC
CATSERRVTQETQYF
>12|NA|hyperexpanded|TRBV19|TRBJ2-2
TGTGCCAGTAGTCGAGTCCCCGGGGAGCTGTTTTTT
CASSRVPGELFF
>15|TRBD2|few|TRBV9|TRBJ2-1
TGTGCCAGCAGCTTAGAGGGCGGGGGAAACAATGAGCAGTTCTTC
CASSLEGGGNNEQFF
>15|NA|few|TRBV10-2|TRBJ2-1
TGCGCCAGCAGTGATAGGTTAGGCTCCTACAATGAGCAGTTCTTC
CASSDRLGSYNEQFF
>17|TRBD1|NA|TRBV14|TRBJ2-1
TGTGCCAGCAGTCGCCGGGGACAGGGATTTGCGAGCAATGAGCAGTTCTTC
CASSRRGQGFASNEQFF
>15|TRBD1|medium-sized|TRBV11-3|TRBJ1-2
TGTGCCAGCAGCTCCGGGACAGAGGAAAGCTATGGCTACACCTTC
CASSSGTEESYGYTF
>14|TRBD1|few|TRBV6-8|TRBJ2-7
TGTGCCAGCAGTTCGCCGGGACAGGATTACGAGCAGTACTTC
CASSSPGQDYEQYF
>15|NA|medium-sized|TRBV11-3|TRBJ2-7
TGTGCCAGCAGCTTAAACCAGGGTCGCTCCTACGAGCAGTACTTC
CASSLNQGRSYEQYF
>13|NA|NA|TRBV29-1|TRBJ1-1
TGCAGCGTGGCCGCGCGTGGGAACACTGAAGCTTTCTTT
CSVAARGNTEAFF
>13|NA|few|TRBV6-8|TRBJ1-1
TGTGCCAGCAGTCCCGACAGACTCACTGAAGCTTTCTTT
CASSPDRLTEAFF
>15|NA|NA|TRBV11-3|TRBJ2-3
TGTGCCAGCAGCTTAGTAGGAGGGGTTAGAGATACGCAGTATTTT
CASSLVGGVRDTQYF
>17|TRBD1|NA|TRBV30|TRBJ2-3
TGTGCCTGGAGTCCCCCAGGTGCGCCAGGGGGTTCAGATACGCAGTATTTT
CAWSPPGAPGGSDTQYF
>15|TRBD1|medium-sized|TRBV11-3|TRBJ2-7
TGTGCCAGCAGCTTAGTAGGACAGGGGGCCTACGAGCAGTACTTC
CASSLVGQGAYEQYF
>15|NA|few|TRBV2|TRBJ1-2
TGTGCCAGCAGGCTCCGATCCGGATTGAACTATGGCTACACCTTC
CASRLRSGLNYGYTF
>23|TRBD1|few|TRBV9|TRBJ2-6
TGTGCCAGCAGTGTCGATGTTACTCCCCGGGACAGGGGGCGTCGGACTGGGGCCAACGTCCTGACTTTC
CASSVDVTPRDRGRRTGANVLTF
>14|NA|NA|TRBV5-1|TRBJ2-7
TGCGCCAGCAGTCCTCAGGGGACCCCCTACGAGCAGTACTTC
CASSPQGTPYEQYF
>18|NA|medium-sized|TRBV11-3|TRBJ1-3
TGTGCCAGCAGCTTGGAGATCCAGGCCAGCTCTGGAGGAAACACCATATATTTT
CASSLEIQASSGGNTIYF
>15|TRBD1|large|TRBV9|TRBJ1-4
TGTGCCAGCAGCCCACACAGGGGCGCGGGTGAAAAACTGTTTTTT
CASSPHRGAGEKLFF
>13|NA|NA|TRBV14|TRBJ1-2
TGTGCCAGCAGCCACTCCAGGGTGCGAGGCTACACCTTC
CASSHSRVRGYTF
>15|NA|NA|TRBV19|TRBJ1-1
TGTGCCAGTAGTATAGCCCTGGTAAACGGGGGTGAAGCTTTCTTT
CASSIALVNGGEAFF
>14|NA|NA|TRBV7-6|TRBJ2-1
TGTGCCAGCAGCTTAGGCCAGACTTACAATGAGCAGTTCTTC
CASSLGQTYNEQFF
>15|TRBD2|medium-sized|TRBV9|TRBJ2-1
TGTGCCAGCAGCGTAGTAGCGGGGGCGACTAATGAGCAGTTCTTC
CASSVVAGATNEQFF
>20|NA|NA|TRBV6-8|TRBJ1-3
TGTGCCAGCAGTGTCTTTCCAACATTGTATCGAAGGGTCGGTGGAAACACCATATATTTT
CASSVFPTLYRRVGGNTIYF
>14|TRBD1|medium-sized|TRBV19|TRBJ2-1
TGTGCCAGTAGCCCCGGGACAGGGGTGGGTGAGCAGTTCTTC
CASSPGTGVGEQFF
>15|TRBD2|NA|TRBV11-3|TRBJ2-5
TGTGCCAGCAGCGTACAGCGGGGCCGCGGGGAGACCCAGTACTTC
CASSVQRGRGETQYF
>19|TRBD1|few|TRBV11-3|TRBJ2-6
TGTGCCAGCAGCGCTGGGACAGGGGTTGGCTACTCTGGGGCCAACGTCCTGACTTTC
CASSAGTGVGYSGANVLTF